This TCR beta chain is drawn from a study of HIV-infected patients and healthy controls. Study outcomes and limitations: Comparisons were complicated because patients and controls had unequal numbers of distinct sequences.

Follow-up blood was drawn about 14 weeks, roughly three months, after antiretroviral therapy began. The repertoire came from unfractionated whole blood and reflected all unsorted peripheral T cells. Peripheral blood, 2 to 3 ml, was drawn for RNA extraction. Alpha and beta constant-region primers primed reverse transcription of about 500 ng RNA. Using multiplexing indices, alpha and beta chain libraries were generated apart by chain-specific third strand synthesis. Each CDR3 protein is one row after TCRdb ran MiXCR on the 5' RACE reads. Counted here are several thousand distinct CDR3 sequences, approximately 8.2% occurring once; the ten biggest clones make up about 23%. This clonotype was observed at least ten times. Its antigen is still unknown. Trimming pared 8 bases from V and 2 bases from J, leaving 12 bases between. Germline V gene data show CDR1 as SEHNR and CDR2 as FQNEAQ (reference sequence). The CDR3 is 14 amino acids.

V usage is TRBV7-9 and J usage is TRBJ1-4; D is ambiguous. The sequence was collected from an adult with HIV infection. The material was blood, obtained during antiretroviral therapy. Here the CDR3 reads CASAKDWTNEKLFF. CDR3 coding DNA: TGTGCCAGCGCTAAGGACTGGACTAATGAAAAACTGTTTTTT.